This TCR beta chain was profiled in a study of cytomegalovirus exposure and HLA in healthy donors. In the study overall: Early released data had tens of millions of unique TCRs, all coming from HLA-typed donors.

The study's findings and limits: Roughly uniform depth of sequencing across donors was assumed in presence/absence analyses.

This clone has more than one count but fewer than ten. Its antigen is unknown. A multiplex PCR was run with 60 Vbeta primers and 13 Jbeta primers. The table came from immunoSEQ multiplex PCR; TCRdb's copy has only in-frame clones and leaves some out. Of about 140,000 clones listed, 73% were seen once; the top ten hold about 15%. The CDR3 has 15 amino acids. The germline V gene has CDR1 SGHKS and CDR2 YYEKEE (reference sequence). With 4 bases removed from V and 0 bases from J, the gap between germline ends came to 11 bases. The sequenced sample was PBMCs. J is TRBJ2-1 and V is TRBV5-5; maybe TRBD1 (6 bases). This TCR was recovered from a human donor in good health. The CDR3 DNA sequence: TGTGCCAGCAGCGGACCAGGGGCCTCCTACAATGAGCAGTTCTTC. Protein sequence: CASSGPGASYNEQFF.